This T cell receptor (beta chain) was captured by sequencing in a study of blood T cell repertoires in COVID-19. Study information: The United States, Italy and Spain were the sources of the acute and convalescent COVID-19 samples. Sources were T cells, B-cell-depleted T cells, or PBMCs; the material itself was cDNA or gDNA.

Followed over time, Seattle patients had been enrolled while infection was active. In the source study's methods: Reference gene primers were amplified, and this amplification served to estimate nucleated cell counts. This table comes from immunoSEQ multiplex PCR, and its TCRdb copy is limited to in-frame clones, with some not included. V and J calls and clone size are given by that table; D and trimming were obtained from the DNA. This table has about 97,000 clones, roughly 88% appearing once. This clonotype was obtained from a man aged 45-65 years with COVID-19, enrolled during active disease. Input material: peripheral blood.

The CDR3 loop is CASSDRGPDTQYF. CDR3 coding DNA: TGTGCCAGCAGTGACAGGGGGCCAGATACGCAGTATTTT. This chain joins TRBV6-1 and TRBJ2-3, with TRBD1 matching 8 bases. The CDR3 runs 13 residues. V shed 3 bases, J shed 4 bases, and the junction held 0 bases outside the gene matches. Germline V gives CDR1 MNHNS, CDR2 SASEGT.